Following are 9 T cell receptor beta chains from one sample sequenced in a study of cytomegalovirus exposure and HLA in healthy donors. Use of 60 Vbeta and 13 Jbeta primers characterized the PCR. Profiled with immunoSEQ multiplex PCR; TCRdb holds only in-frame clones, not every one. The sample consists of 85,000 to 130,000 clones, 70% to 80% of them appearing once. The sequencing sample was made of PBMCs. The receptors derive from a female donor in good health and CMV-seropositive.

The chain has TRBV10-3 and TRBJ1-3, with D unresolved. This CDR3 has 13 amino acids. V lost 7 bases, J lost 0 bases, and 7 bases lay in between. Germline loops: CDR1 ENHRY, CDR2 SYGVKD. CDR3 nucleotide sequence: TGTGCCATCATGGGCAACTCTGGAAACACCATATATTTT. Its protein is CAIMGNSGNTIYF.

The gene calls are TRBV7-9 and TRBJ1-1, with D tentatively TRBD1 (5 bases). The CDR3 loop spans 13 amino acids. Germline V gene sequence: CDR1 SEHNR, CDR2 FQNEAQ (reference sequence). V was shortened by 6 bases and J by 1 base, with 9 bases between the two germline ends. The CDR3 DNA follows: TGTGCCAGCAGTTCCGACAGGAACACTGAAGCTTTCTTT. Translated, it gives CASSSDRNTEAFF. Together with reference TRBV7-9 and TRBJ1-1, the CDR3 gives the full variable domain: DTGVSQNPRHKITKRGQNVTFRCDPISEHNRLYWYRQTLGQGPEFLTYFQNEAQLEKSRLLSDRFSAERPKGSFSTLEIQRTEQGDSAMYLCASSSDRNTEAFFGQGTRLTVV.

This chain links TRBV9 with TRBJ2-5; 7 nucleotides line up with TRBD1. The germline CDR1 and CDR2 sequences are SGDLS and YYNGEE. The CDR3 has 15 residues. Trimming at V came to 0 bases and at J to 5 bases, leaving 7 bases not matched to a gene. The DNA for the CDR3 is TGTGCCAGCAGCGTAGGGGGACAGCGGCGGGAGACCCAGTACTTC. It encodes CASSVGGQRRETQYF.

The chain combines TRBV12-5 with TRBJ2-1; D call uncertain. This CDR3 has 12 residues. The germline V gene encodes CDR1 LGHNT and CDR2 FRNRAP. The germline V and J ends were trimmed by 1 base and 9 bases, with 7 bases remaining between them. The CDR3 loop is CASGLDLGEQFF. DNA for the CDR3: TGTGCTAGTGGTTTGGACCTCGGTGAGCAGTTCTTC.

The CDR3 DNA is TGTGCCAGCAGCCTGAGGCGGGGGGGCCACAATGAGCAGTTCTTC. This codes for CASSLRRGGHNEQFF. V gene TRBV7-2 combines with J gene TRBJ2-1; 9 nucleotides match TRBD2. Trimming at V came to 5 bases and at J to 5 bases, leaving 7 bases not matched to a gene. The CDR3 spans 15 residues. In germline, CDR1 is SGHTA, CDR2 FQGNSA.

The CDR3 DNA reads as TGTGCCAGCAGCCCAGCAGGGGTGGCGTACAATGAGCAGTTCTTC. Protein sequence: CASSPAGVAYNEQFF. The chain has TRBV5-6 and TRBJ2-1; tentatively, D is TRBD1 (6 bases). Trimming left V 4 bases short and J 4 bases short, with 15 bases between. In germline, CDR1 is SGHDT, CDR2 YYEEEE. This CDR3 contains 15 residues. The full variable domain, completed using reference TRBV5-6 and TRBJ2-1, is DAGVTQSPTHLIKTRGQQVTLRCSPKSGHDTVSWYQQALGQGPQFIFQYYEEEERQRGNFPDRFSGHQFPNYSSELNVNALLLGDSALYLCASSPAGVAYNEQFFGPGTRLTVL.

The CDR3 reads CASSWTGTVNTEAFF. The DNA of the CDR3 is TGTGCCAGCAGTTGGACCGGGACAGTGAACACTGAAGCTTTCTTT. The chain has TRBV27 and TRBJ1-1; 7 positions match TRBD1. Germline CDR1 reads MNHEY; CDR2 reads SMNVEV (reference sequence). This CDR3 contains 15 residues. Unmatched junction bases numbered 5, after V lost 4 bases and J lost 0 bases.

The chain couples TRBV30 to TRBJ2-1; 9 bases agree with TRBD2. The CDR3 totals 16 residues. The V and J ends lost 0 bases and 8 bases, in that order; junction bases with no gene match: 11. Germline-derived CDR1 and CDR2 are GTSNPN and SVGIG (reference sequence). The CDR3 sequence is CAWSVLGGRATHEQFF. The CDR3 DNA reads TGTGCCTGGAGTGTACTCGGCGGGAGGGCGACCCATGAGCAGTTCTTC.

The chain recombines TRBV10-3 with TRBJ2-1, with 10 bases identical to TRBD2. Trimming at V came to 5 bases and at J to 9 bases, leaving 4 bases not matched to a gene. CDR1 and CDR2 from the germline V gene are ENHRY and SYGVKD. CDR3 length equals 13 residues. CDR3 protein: CAISSGGASEQFF. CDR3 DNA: TGTGCCATCAGTAGCGGGGGGGCCAGTGAGCAGTTCTTC.